This T cell receptor beta chain was profiled in a study of monozygotic twins with inflammatory bowel disease. As concerns this clonotype: What it recognizes is unknown.

Two nested PCRs, run for around 15 and 10 cycles, were applied to TCRalpha and TCRbeta cDNA. TCRdb re-called the 5' RACE reads; one entry per CDR3 protein, DNA not given. Its listing shows approximately 400,000 distinct CDR3 sequences. Germline CDR1 and CDR2: LNHDA and SQIVND (reference sequence). CDR3 length: 11 amino acids. Study-wide points: In the analysis, different T cell subtypes could not be told apart. Researchers report that IBD patients shared fewer clonotypes with others than healthy twins, especially amid disease activity. Possibly because of limited power, concordant and discordant twins showed no difference in repertoire similarity.

V usage is TRBV19 and J usage is TRBJ2-7; TCRdb proposes TRBD1, but this gene call is untestable without DNA. This receptor was obtained from a human donor with ulcerative colitis or Crohn's disease, or a healthy co-twin of an affected twin (not recorded which). Material for sequencing was blood. CDR3 loop: CASSIGGLRYF. Based on the CDR3 plus reference TRBV19 and TRBJ2-7, the full variable domain is DGGITQSPKYLFRKEGQNVTLSCEQNLNHDAMYWYRQDPGQGLRLIYYSQIVNDFQKGDIAEGYSVSREKKESFPLTVTSAQKNPTAFYLCASSIGGLRYFGPGTRLTVT.